This T cell receptor beta chain was retrieved from a study of T cells after yellow fever vaccination. Overall study: Low-cell-number fractions were prepared with SMART-Seq v4 Ultra Low Input. Study-level findings and limits: Shared CD4/CD8 clonotypes were a small share, likely from convergent recombination. Booster samples showed a return of most primary-vaccination clones (approximately 96% CD4, around 88% CD8).

The CDR3 is made up of 14 amino acids. Germline V gives CDR1 GTSNPN, CDR2 SVGIG (reference sequence). Trimming left V 0 bases short and J 2 bases short, with 10 bases between. Worth noting for this clonotype: Its target is not known.

TCRdb called the 5' RACE reads again in MiXCR, with one record for every CDR3 protein. The repertoire holds 250,000 to 300,000 distinct CDR3 sequences, under 9% seen once, with around 3.4% in the top ten. The source of this sequence is a man aged 18 to 30 who received the YFV17D yellow fever vaccine. The chain employs TRBV30 and TRBJ1-2; D is unclear. The sequences come from CD4+ T cells sorted from PBMCs, collected 5 days after the yellow fever booster vaccination. CDR3 in amino acids: CAWSVGGGNYGYTF. CDR3 nucleotide sequence: TGTGCCTGGAGTGTGGGCGGAGGGAACTATGGCTACACCTTC.